This T cell receptor beta chain was observed in a study of HIV-infected children after antiretroviral therapy interruption. Study-level information: Recorded EBV and CMV exposure existed for most children.

RNA-based 3' RACE libraries used unique molecular identifiers. Each CDR3 protein gets one entry after TCRdb re-called the 3' RACE reads with MiXCR. Found here are tens of thousands of distinct CDR3 sequences, roughly 4% of them singletons; the top ten hold 0.7%. Germline-derived CDR1 and CDR2 are GTSNPN and SVGIG (reference sequence). After removal of 5 bases from V and 4 bases from J, the junction contained 5 bases not matched to a gene. This CDR3 region has 13 residues. Noted treatment: PENTA 11 planned treatment interruption arm or continuous ART arm. Naive CD4+ CD45RA+ CD45RO- T cells were sorted from thawed PBMCs.

The sequence was collected from a pool of human donors with HIV. Specimen: CD45RA+ CD4+ T cells from PBMCs, pooled from several time points, collected from a donor given antiretroviral therapy, either interrupted or continuous. Indicated subset: naive CD4+ CD45RA+ CD45RO- T cells. The chain joins TRBV30 to TRBJ1-5, with 7 positions matching TRBD1. CDR3 in amino acids: CAWALQGNQPQHF. The CDR3 DNA reads as TGTGCCTGGGCCCTACAGGGGAATCAGCCCCAGCATTTT.